The entry that follows covers one TCR beta chain sequence. The antigen remains undetermined. This entry comes from a study of T cell responses to AZD1222 COVID-19 vaccine. V was pared by 4 bases and J by 4 bases, with 23 bases between. This CDR3 spans 17 amino acids. CDR1 is MNHEY, CDR2 SVGEGT, per germline. Study results and limitations: Baseline serology detected seropositivity in only a handful of AZD1222 recipients.

The method was immunoSEQ multiplex PCR; TCRdb's version includes in-frame clones alone and lacks a portion of them. The repertoire consists of about 160,000 clones, with about 91% occurring once and the leading ten covering roughly 4.4%. The chain combines TRBV6-2 or TRBV6-3 with TRBJ2-7, with D possibly being TRBD2 (6 bases). Sequenced material: peripheral blood, taken on day 0 of MenACWY control vaccination. The clonotype comes from an adult in good health. CDR3 nucleotide sequence: TGTGCCAGCAGTTTCCCTGGGGGGTCGGGAATCGGATACGAGCAGTACTTC. Residues: CASSFPGGSGIGYEQYF.